The entry below gives a single T cell receptor (beta chain) sequence along with its context. Its cognate antigen is unknown. Libraries were prepared by immunoSEQ multiplex PCR; TCRdb keeps only in-frame clonotypes and omits some of them. The data show about 25,000 clones, approximately 84% seen once. J gave up 5 bases and V 4 bases, and 10 bases lay outside the gene matches. Per germline, CDR1 SGHRS and CDR2 YFSETQ. CDR3 length: 16 residues. The data derive from a study of T cells in localized non-small cell lung cancer. Study results and limitations: Higher adjacent-lung clonality was associated with shorter survival. There were a median roughly 60 of the top 100 tumor clones appearing in adjacent lung.

Source: peripheral blood, taken before any cancer treatment. The chain uses TRBV5-1 and TRBJ2-1; 9 bases are a match to TRBD2. This sequence originates from a male donor older than 55 with stage II squamous cell lung carcinoma. The CDR3 DNA reads as TGCGCCAGCAGCCGCACAGGGGCGGGAGGGAACAATGAGCAGTTCTTC. Translating it yields CASSRTGAGGNNEQFF.